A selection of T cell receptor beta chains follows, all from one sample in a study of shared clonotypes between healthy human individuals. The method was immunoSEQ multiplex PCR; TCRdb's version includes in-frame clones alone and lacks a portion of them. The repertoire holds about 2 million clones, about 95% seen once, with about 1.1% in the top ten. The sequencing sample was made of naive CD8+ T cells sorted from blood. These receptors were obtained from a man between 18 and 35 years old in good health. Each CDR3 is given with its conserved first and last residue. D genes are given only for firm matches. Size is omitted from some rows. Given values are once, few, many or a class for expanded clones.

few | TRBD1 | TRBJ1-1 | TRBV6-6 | TGTGCCAGCAGTACAGGGGGCTGGACTGAAGCTTTCTTT | CASSTGGWTEAFF
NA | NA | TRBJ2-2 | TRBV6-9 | TGTGCCAGCAGTTACTCTGGTGGCCCCGGGGAGCTGTTTTTT | CASSYSGGPGELFF
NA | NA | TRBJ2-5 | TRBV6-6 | TGTGCCAGCAGTTACGGACAGCCTCAGGAGACCCAGTACTTC | CASSYGQPQETQYF
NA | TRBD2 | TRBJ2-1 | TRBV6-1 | TGTGCCAGCAGTGCGGGGGGGCAGGCAGGCTACAATGAGCAGTTCTTC | CASSAGGQAGYNEQFF
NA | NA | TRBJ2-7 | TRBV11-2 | TGTGCCAGCAGCTCAGTAGCCTACGAGCAGTACTTC | CASSSVAYEQYF
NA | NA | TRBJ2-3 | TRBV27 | TGTGCCAGCAGTCTTAGAAAACCCGGGACACCAGATAGCACAGATACGCAGTATTTT | CASSLRKPGTPDSTDTQYF
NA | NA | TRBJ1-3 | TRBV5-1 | TGCGCCAGCAGCTTGGCCGGGGGGGCCGACTGGACTGGAAACACCATATATTTT | CASSLAGGADWTGNTIYF
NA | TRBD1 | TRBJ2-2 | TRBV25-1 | TGTGCCAGCAGTGAGGACAGGGGGGGCACCGGGGAGCTGTTTTTT | CASSEDRGGTGELFF
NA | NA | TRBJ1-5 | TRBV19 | TGTGCCAGTAACATCGTGGGGAGGTTGAAGCCCCAGCATTTT | CASNIVGRLKPQHF
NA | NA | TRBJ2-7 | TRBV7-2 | TGTGCCAGCAGCTACGGGACGACCTACGAGCAGTACTTC | CASSYGTTYEQYF
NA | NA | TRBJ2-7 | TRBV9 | TGTGCCAGCAGCGTCAGCGGAGAATCCTACGAGCAGTACTTC | CASSVSGESYEQYF
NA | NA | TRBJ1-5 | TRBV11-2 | TGTGCCAGCAGCGCGCAGGGGAATAGCAATCAGCCCCAGCATTTT | CASSAQGNSNQPQHF
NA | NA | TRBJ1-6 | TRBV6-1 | TGTGCCAGCAGTGCCTCCCCAGGGGAGGGGTCACCCCTCCACTTT | CASSASPGEGSPLHF
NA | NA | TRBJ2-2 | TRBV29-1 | TGCAGCGTTGGGGACACAGAGTTCGCGAACACCGGGGAGCTGTTTTTT | CSVGDTEFANTGELFF
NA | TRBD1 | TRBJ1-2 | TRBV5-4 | TGTGCCAGCAGCATTGACAGGGGTAGCTATGGCTACACCTTC | CASSIDRGSYGYTF